This T cell receptor (beta chain) was sequenced for a study of long-term antiretroviral therapy in people with HIV. Study-level results: On ART adherence, viral resistance or therapy changes, no data were available.

The CDR3 totals 15 residues. Germline CDR1 and CDR2: LNHNV and YYDKDF (reference sequence). V shed 1 base, J shed 8 bases, and the junction held 2 bases outside the gene matches. Remarks on this clone: Its antigen is not known.

The immunoSEQ assay was v3.0, run at survey level. Using immunoSEQ multiplex PCR, the repertoire was profiled, and TCRdb retains in-frame clones only, with some absent. The table shows about 39,000 clones, with around 83% occurring only once. This sample comprised unsorted PBMCs, obtained 3.1 years after starting antiretroviral therapy. The TCR sequence derives from a woman aged 50 to 65 with HIV. The chain carries TRBV15 and TRBJ1-6; TRBD1 matches at 10 bases. Here the CDR3 DNA reads TGTGCCACCAGCAGAGGACAGGGGGCTTATTCACCCCTCCACTTT. It translates to CATSRGQGAYSPLHF.